What follows are 22 T cell receptor beta chains derived from one specimen sequenced in a study of blood T cell repertoires in COVID-19. Clones were read by immunoSEQ multiplex PCR, and TCRdb kept only the in-frame ones, dropping some. Here the sample spans fewer than 150,000 clones, almost 90% being singletons. Sequenced: peripheral blood. Receptors originate from a woman aged 55-70 years with COVID-19, enrolled during active disease.

This rearrangement joins TRBV7-9 to TRBJ1-2; TRBD1 agrees at 8 bases. Germline V gene lookup returns CDR1 SEHNR and CDR2 FQNEAQ (reference sequence). Unmatched junction bases numbered 9, after V lost 5 bases and J lost 7 bases. The CDR3 totals 14 residues. CDR3 coding DNA: TGTGCCAGCAGCCGGACAGGGAAACAGTTTGGCTACACCTTC. Translating it yields CASSRTGKQFGYTF.

CDR3 residues: CASSPASIGETQYF. The CDR3 nucleotides read TGTGCCAGCAGCCCAGCCTCCATCGGGGAGACCCAGTACTTC. This chain links TRBV5-4 with TRBJ2-5, with D hard to call. V lost 4 bases, J lost 5 bases, and 15 bases lay in between. Germline CDR1 is SGHNT and CDR2 is YYREEE (reference sequence). The CDR3 consists of 14 residues. Together with reference TRBV5-4 and TRBJ2-5, the CDR3 gives the full variable domain: ETGVTQSPTHLIKTRGQQVTLRCSSQSGHNTVSWYQQALGQGPQFIFQYYREEENGRGNFPPRFSGLQFPNYSSELNVNALELDDSALYLCASSPASIGETQYFGPGTRLLVL.

The gene calls are TRBV5-6 and TRBJ1-6, with no clear D. Deletions cut 3 bases from V and 12 bases from J, with 13 bases between. Germline V gives CDR1 SGHDT, CDR2 YYEEEE. The CDR3 totals 13 residues. CDR3 nucleotide sequence: TGTGCCAGCAGCTCCTCACCCTTCGGACCCCTCCACTTT. This codes for CASSSSPFGPLHF.

The CDR3 sequence is CASSNRENYGYTF. Written as DNA, the CDR3 is TGTGCCAGCAGTAACAGGGAGAACTATGGCTACACCTTC. This sequence joins TRBV27 and TRBJ1-2, with TRBD1 as a possible D gene (6 bases). The CDR3 totals 13 residues. The germline CDR1 and CDR2 sequences are MNHEY and SMNVEV (reference sequence). V was clipped by 5 bases and J by 2 bases, with 9 bases between them.

The chain recombines TRBV20-1 with TRBJ1-4, with D unclear. Trimming removed 4 bases at V and 5 bases at J, with 2 bases between. The CDR3 runs to 10 residues. Looked up from germline, CDR1 is DFQATT and CDR2 is SNEGSKA (reference sequence). CDR3 sequence (DNA): TGCAGTGCTATAAATGAAAAACTGTTTTTT. The encoded protein is CSAINEKLFF.

The J gene is TRBJ2-1, the V gene TRBV5-1; the match to TRBD2 covers 7 bases. The germline CDR1 and CDR2 sequences are SGHRS and YFSETQ. The length of the CDR3 is 16 residues. V was clipped by 0 bases and J by 0 bases; unmatched bases: 3. The CDR3 nucleotides read TGCGCCAGCAGCTTGGATCGGGGGGTCTCCTACAATGAGCAGTTCTTC. It translates to CASSLDRGVSYNEQFF.

The chain couples TRBV4-1 to TRBJ2-3, with 7 bases lining up with TRBD2. Germline V gives CDR1 MGHRA, CDR2 YSYEKL. The length of the CDR3 is 13 residues. V shed 4 bases, J shed 5 bases, and the junction held 3 bases outside the gene matches. In DNA, the CDR3 is TGCGCCAGCAGCCGCCAGCGGGGAGATACGCAGTATTTT. It yields the protein CASSRQRGDTQYF.

This clone has only one observation. The chain uses TRBV7-2 and TRBJ1-1; the D is unclear. In germline, CDR1 is SGHTA, CDR2 FQGNSA. The V and J ends lost 0 bases and 4 bases respectively, with 9 bases between them. The CDR3 extends over 14 amino acids. The CDR3 sequence: CASSLAPMATEAFF. The CDR3 DNA sequence: TGTGCCAGCAGCTTAGCACCAATGGCCACTGAAGCTTTCTTT.

V usage is TRBV2 and J usage is TRBJ1-2, with D tentatively TRBD1 (6 bases). This CDR3 has 15 amino acids. V dropped 7 bases and J dropped 5 bases, with 20 bases sitting between them. CDR1 SNHLY and CDR2 FYNNEI come from the germline V gene. CDR3: CASTSLDSGAYGYTF. In DNA form, the CDR3 reads TGTGCCAGCACCTCCCTGGACAGCGGGGCTTATGGCTACACCTTC.

The genes are TRBV18 and TRBJ1-1; no definite D call. Trimming left V 3 bases short and J 5 bases short, with 19 bases between. The germline gives CDR1 KGHSH, CDR2 LQKENI. The CDR3 extends over 16 amino acids. The CDR3 nucleotides are TGTGCCAGCTCACCGTGGGTTGTGAGGAGGGAGACTGAAGCTTTCTTT. It is translated as CASSPWVVRRETEAFF.

This clone has just one count. The rearrangement links TRBV15 to TRBJ1-1; the D gene is possibly TRBD1 (5 bases). CDR1 is LNHNV and CDR2 is YYDKDF in the germline V gene (reference sequence). Trimming took 5 bases from V and 3 from J, leaving 16 bases between them. The CDR3 has 15 amino acids. CDR3 DNA: TGTGCCACCAGCCGTGGGGGGAGTGGTGACACTGAAGCTTTCTTT. Translating gives CATSRGGSGDTEAFF.

This rearrangement joins TRBV7-9 to TRBJ1-5, with D hard to call. V was cut by 2 bases and J by 0 bases, with 20 bases left in between. Germline V gene sequence: CDR1 SEHNR, CDR2 FQNEAQ (reference sequence). The CDR3 length is 19 residues. The CDR3: CASSLNDYPTGYSNQPQHF. Here the CDR3 DNA reads TGTGCCAGCAGCTTAAACGACTATCCTACGGGGTATAGCAATCAGCCCCAGCATTTT.

The chain recombines TRBV9 with TRBJ1-4, with unresolved D. The CDR3 totals 16 residues. Germline V gene data show CDR1 as SGDLS and CDR2 as YYNGEE. V lost 3 bases and J 10 bases, leaving 22 bases between the germline ends. The CDR3 coding sequence is TGTGCCAGCAGCGGTGGCGGGCAGTTTCAGCCGCGAAAACTGTTTTTT. Translation: CASSGGGQFQPRKLFF.

DNA for the CDR3: TGTGCCAGCAGTTACGGGACAGGGCTAGCTAACTATGGCTACACCTTC. Its protein is CASSYGTGLANYGYTF. The V call is TRBV6-2 or TRBV6-3, the J call TRBJ1-2; TRBD1 matches at 9 bases. The junction had 4 bases not matched to a gene; V was cut back by 2 bases and J by 0 bases. CDR3 size: 16 residues. Germline V gene sequence: CDR1 MNHEY, CDR2 SVGEGT.

The chain is built from TRBV9 and TRBJ2-5; perhaps TRBD1 as D (5 bases). The CDR3 loop spans 15 amino acids. Deletions cut 3 bases from V and 3 bases from J, with 15 bases between. Germline V gene lookup returns CDR1 SGDLS and CDR2 YYNGEE. CDR3 region: CASSGRVTAEETQYF. As DNA, the CDR3 is TGTGCCAGCAGCGGCAGGGTTACTGCTGAAGAGACCCAGTACTTC.

The genes are TRBV11-3 and TRBJ2-2; D remains ambiguous. The CDR3 is made up of 16 amino acids. Between the trimmed V and J ends, which lost 4 bases and 1 base, there was a span of 13 bases. Germline assignment: CDR1 SGHNT and CDR2 YENEEA. In DNA form, the CDR3 reads TGTGCCAGCAGCTCCCTCTTTACTGGGAACACCGGGGAGCTGTTTTTT. This gives the protein CASSSLFTGNTGELFF.

The chain recombines TRBV6-1 with TRBJ1-2; 7 bases are a match to TRBD1. V trimming: 2 bases; J trimming: 3 bases; junction bases outside the gene matches: 6. The CDR3 length is 15 residues. Germline-derived CDR1 and CDR2 are MNHNS and SASEGT. CDR3 in amino acids: CASSEPPGTDYGYTF. CDR3 nucleotide sequence: TGTGCCAGCAGTGAACCTCCCGGGACAGACTATGGCTACACCTTC.

The V gene is TRBV4-2, the J gene TRBJ2-3; no clear D gene. Trimming removed 0 bases at V and 3 bases at J, with 7 bases between. This CDR3 comprises 14 residues. Germline V gene lookup returns CDR1 LGHNA and CDR2 YNFKEQ. CDR3 sequence (DNA): TGTGCCAGCAGCCAAGATCCTAGAACAGATACGCAGTATTTT. Its translation is CASSQDPRTDTQYF.

The chain couples TRBV11-3 to TRBJ2-2; 7 bases map to TRBD2. This CDR3 is 14 amino acids long. Germline V gene sequence: CDR1 SGHNT, CDR2 YENEEA. The junction had 3 bases not matched to a gene; V was cut back by 5 bases and J by 3 bases. The CDR3 DNA reads TGTGCCAGCAGCCGGGGGGACCACACCGGGGAGCTGTTTTTT. Encoded protein: CASSRGDHTGELFF. Variable domain in full (rest from reference TRBV11-3 and TRBJ2-2): EAGVVQSPRYKIIEKKQPVAFWCNPISGHNTLYWYLQNLGQGPELLIRYENEEAVDDSQLPKDRFSAERLKGVDSTLKIQPAELGDSAVYLCASSRGDHTGELFFGEGSRLTVL.

The rearrangement links TRBV19 to TRBJ1-2; the match to TRBD1 covers 10 bases. This CDR3 region has 16 residues. Germline CDR1 reads LNHDA; CDR2 reads SQIVND (reference sequence). V trimming: 6 bases; J trimming: 4 bases; junction bases outside the gene matches: 11. The CDR3 bases are TGTGCCAGTAGGAAGACAGGGGGCTCAACCCTCTATGGCTACACCTTC. Its protein is CASRKTGGSTLYGYTF.

This chain uses TRBV5-8 with TRBJ1-5; D might be TRBD1 (5 bases). CDR3 length: 15 amino acids. The ends were cut back, 4 bases at V and 3 bases at J, with 14 bases in the middle. Germline assignment: CDR1 SGHTS and CDR2 YDEGEE. The CDR3 region has the DNA TGTGCCAGCAGCCACGGGGGAGGTTACAATCAGCCCCAGCATTTT. Translation: CASSHGGGYNQPQHF.

The chain joins TRBV13 to TRBJ1-1; D not resolved. The V and J ends lost 5 bases and 1 base respectively, with 11 bases between them. CDR1 is PRHDT, CDR2 FYEKMQ, per germline (reference sequence). This CDR3 comprises 14 residues. CDR3 protein: CASSPPLRNTEAFF. CDR3 bases: TGTGCCAGCAGCCCGCCCTTGAGGAACACTGAAGCTTTCTTT.